This T cell receptor beta chain was found in a study of beta chain features in type 1 diabetes. The authors reverse transcribed all of the isolated RNA, so sequencing captured expressed TCRB transcripts. Libraries were prepared by immunoSEQ multiplex PCR; TCRdb keeps only in-frame clonotypes and omits some of them. Here the sample spans about 650,000 clones, around 11% being singletons. This clone has a handful of counts. The antigen is not known. Study-wide points: Shortening of TCRB CDR3s, moderate but significant, appeared in all four CD4+ subsets of Type 1 diabetes patients. Healthy donors had naive, central memory and Treg TCRB repertoires that appeared less similar than those seen among patients. cDNA-based sequencing might over-represent cells highly expressing TCR.

The ends lost 1 base at V and 3 bases at J; junction bases unmatched: 8. CDR1 is LGHNA, CDR2 YNFKEQ, per germline. This CDR3 spans 17 amino acids. Sorting with CD45RO/CCR7/CD25/CD127/CD95/CD27 yielded naive, central memory, regulatory and stem-like memory CD4+ cells. Purity of each sorted population was above 95%. This sequence originates from a young man with type 1 diabetes. The rearrangement joins TRBV4-2 to TRBJ2-2, with 7 bases matching TRBD2. Sequenced: naive CD4+ T cells from blood. CDR3 residues: CASSQGSRTRYTGELFF. Here the CDR3 DNA reads TGTGCCAGCAGCCAAGGGTCCCGGACTAGGTACACCGGGGAGCTGTTTTTT.